This T cell receptor (beta chain) was sequenced for a study of T cell clonality in common variable immunodeficiency. CVID and control samples used equivalent genomic DNA input. The repertoire was sequenced with immunoSEQ multiplex PCR; TCRdb's copy has only in-frame clones and lacks some. The sample holds about 47,000 clones, and no clone turns up only once. Donors gave roughly 5 to 8 ml heparinized peripheral whole blood. CDR3 length equals 15 residues. Germline V gene data show CDR1 as GTSNPN and CDR2 as SVGIG (reference sequence). Points on this clone: Its target is not known. The read stops 3 residues short of the end of the CDR3; the missing end is completed from the germline J gene.

Study outcomes and limitations: Reportedly, TCR beta sequences from common variable immunodeficiency showed fewer deletions and N-nucleotide insertions.

This TCR derives from a person aged 18-69 years in good health. The chain is built from TRBV30 and TRBJ1-2; D uncertain. Specimen: peripheral blood mononuclear cells. The CDR3 bases that were read are TGTGCCTGTTCTCCCTTTAGCGGAGTAACCAATGAC. Amino acids: CACSPFSGVTND. The full-length CDR3 reads as CACSPFSGVTNDYTF. Variable domain in full (rest from reference TRBV30 and TRBJ1-2): SQTIHQWPATLVQPVGSPLSLECTVEGTSNPNLYWYRQAAGRGLQLLFYSVGIGQISSEVPQNLSASRPQDRQFILSSKKLLLSDSGFYLCACSPFSGVTNDYTFGSGTRLTVV.